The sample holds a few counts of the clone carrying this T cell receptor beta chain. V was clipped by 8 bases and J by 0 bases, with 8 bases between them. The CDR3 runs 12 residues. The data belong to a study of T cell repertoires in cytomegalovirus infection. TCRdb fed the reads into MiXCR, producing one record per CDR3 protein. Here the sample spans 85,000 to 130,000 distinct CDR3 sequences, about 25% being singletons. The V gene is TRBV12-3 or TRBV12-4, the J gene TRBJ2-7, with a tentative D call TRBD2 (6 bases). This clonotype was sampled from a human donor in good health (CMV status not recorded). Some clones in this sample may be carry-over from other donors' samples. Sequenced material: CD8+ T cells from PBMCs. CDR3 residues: CASAGSSYEQYF. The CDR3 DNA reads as TGTGCCAGCGCGGGGAGCTCCTACGAGCAGTACTTC.